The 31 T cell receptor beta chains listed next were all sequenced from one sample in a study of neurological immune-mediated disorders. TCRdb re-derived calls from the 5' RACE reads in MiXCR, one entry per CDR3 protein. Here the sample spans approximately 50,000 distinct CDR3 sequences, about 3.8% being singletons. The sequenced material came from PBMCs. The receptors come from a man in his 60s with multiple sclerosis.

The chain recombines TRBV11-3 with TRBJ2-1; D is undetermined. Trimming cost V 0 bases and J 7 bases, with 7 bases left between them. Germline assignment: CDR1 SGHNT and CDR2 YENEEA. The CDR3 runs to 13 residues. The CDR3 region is CASSLDPRNEQFF. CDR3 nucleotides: TGTGCCAGCAGCTTAGACCCCAGGAATGAGCAGTTCTTC. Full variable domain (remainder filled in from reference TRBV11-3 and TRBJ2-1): EAGVVQSPRYKIIEKKQPVAFWCNPISGHNTLYWYLQNLGQGPELLIRYENEEAVDDSQLPKDRFSAERLKGVDSTLKIQPAELGDSAVYLCASSLDPRNEQFFGPGTRLTVL.

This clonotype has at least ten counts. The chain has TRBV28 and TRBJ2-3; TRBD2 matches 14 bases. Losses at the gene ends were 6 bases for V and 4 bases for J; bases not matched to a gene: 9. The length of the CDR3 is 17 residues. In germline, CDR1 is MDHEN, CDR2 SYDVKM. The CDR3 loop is CASSGGLAGGSPDTQYF. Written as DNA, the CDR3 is TGTGCCAGCAGCGGTGGACTAGCGGGAGGTTCCCCAGATACGCAGTATTTT.

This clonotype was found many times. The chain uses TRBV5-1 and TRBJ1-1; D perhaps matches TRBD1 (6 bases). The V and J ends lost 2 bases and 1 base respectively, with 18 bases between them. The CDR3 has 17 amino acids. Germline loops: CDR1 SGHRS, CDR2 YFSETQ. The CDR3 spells CASSFKGGPATNTEAFF. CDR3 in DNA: TGCGCCAGCAGCTTTAAGGGGGGTCCCGCGACGAACACTGAAGCTTTCTTT.

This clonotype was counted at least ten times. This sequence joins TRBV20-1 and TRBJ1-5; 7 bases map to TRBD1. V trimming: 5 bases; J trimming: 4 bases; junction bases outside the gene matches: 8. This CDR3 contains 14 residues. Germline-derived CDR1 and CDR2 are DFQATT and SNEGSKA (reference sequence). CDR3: CSAGTGDRNQPQHF. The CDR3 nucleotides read TGCAGTGCTGGTACAGGGGATAGAAATCAGCCCCAGCATTTT.

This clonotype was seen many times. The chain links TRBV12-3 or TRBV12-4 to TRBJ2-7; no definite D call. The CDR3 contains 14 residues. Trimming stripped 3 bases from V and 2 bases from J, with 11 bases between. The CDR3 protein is CASSFNHPAYEQYF. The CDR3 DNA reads TGTGCCAGCAGTTTCAATCACCCGGCCTACGAGCAGTACTTC.

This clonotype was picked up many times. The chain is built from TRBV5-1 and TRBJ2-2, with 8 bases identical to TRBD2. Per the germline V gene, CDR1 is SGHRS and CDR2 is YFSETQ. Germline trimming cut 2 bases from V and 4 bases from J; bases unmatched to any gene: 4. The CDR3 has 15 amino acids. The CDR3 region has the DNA TGCGCCAGCAGCTTACTAGCGGAGTCCACCGGGGAGCTGTTTTTT. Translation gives CASSLLAESTGELFF.

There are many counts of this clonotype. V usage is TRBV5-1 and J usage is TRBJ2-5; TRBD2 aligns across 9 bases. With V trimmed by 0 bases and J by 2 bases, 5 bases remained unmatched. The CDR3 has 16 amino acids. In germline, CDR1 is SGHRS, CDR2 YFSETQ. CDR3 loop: CASSLVAGVNQETQYF. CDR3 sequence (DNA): TGCGCCAGCAGCTTGGTAGCGGGGGTAAATCAAGAGACCCAGTACTTC.

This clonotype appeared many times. The CDR3 region is CAISESSGFGYTF. Written as DNA, the CDR3 is TGTGCCATCAGTGAGTCGTCCGGGTTTGGCTACACCTTC. The rearrangement joins TRBV10-3 to TRBJ1-2; D gene uncertain. Germline V gene sequence: CDR1 ENHRY, CDR2 SYGVKD. The CDR3 runs 13 residues. V gave up 0 bases and J gave up 7 bases, with 9 bases separating them.

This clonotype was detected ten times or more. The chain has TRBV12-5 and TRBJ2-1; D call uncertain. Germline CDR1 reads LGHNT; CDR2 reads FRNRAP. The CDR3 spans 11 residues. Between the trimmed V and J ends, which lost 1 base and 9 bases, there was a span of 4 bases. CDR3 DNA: TGTGCTAGTGGTTTGGGTGTTGAGCAGTTCTTC. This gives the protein CASGLGVEQFF.

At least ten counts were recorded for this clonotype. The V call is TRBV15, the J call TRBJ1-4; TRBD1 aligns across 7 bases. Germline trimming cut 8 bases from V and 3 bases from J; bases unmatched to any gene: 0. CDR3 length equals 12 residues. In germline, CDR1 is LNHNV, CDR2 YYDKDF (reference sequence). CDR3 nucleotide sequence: TGTGCCACCGGGACAGCTAATGAAAAACTGTTTTTT. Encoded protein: CATGTANEKLFF.

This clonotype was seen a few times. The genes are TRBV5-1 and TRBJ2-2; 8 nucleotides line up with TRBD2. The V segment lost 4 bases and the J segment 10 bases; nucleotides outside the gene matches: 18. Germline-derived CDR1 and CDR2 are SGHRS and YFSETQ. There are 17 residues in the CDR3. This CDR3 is CASSGTGGAFLRQELFF. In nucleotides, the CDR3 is TGCGCCAGCAGCGGGACCGGGGGGGCCTTTCTCCGGCAGGAGCTGTTTTTT.

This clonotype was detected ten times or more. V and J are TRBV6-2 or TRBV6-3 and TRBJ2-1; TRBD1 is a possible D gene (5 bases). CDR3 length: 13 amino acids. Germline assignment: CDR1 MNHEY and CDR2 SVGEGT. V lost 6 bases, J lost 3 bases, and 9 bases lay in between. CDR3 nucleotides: TGTGCCAGCAGGCTAGACAGCTACAATGAGCAGTTCTTC. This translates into CASRLDSYNEQFF.

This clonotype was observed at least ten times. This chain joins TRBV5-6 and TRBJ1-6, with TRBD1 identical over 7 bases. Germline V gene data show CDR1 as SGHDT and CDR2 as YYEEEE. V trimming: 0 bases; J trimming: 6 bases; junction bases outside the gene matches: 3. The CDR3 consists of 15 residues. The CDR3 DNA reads TGTGCCAGCAGCTTGGGGGGACAGATTAATTCACCCCTCCACTTT. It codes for CASSLGGQINSPLHF. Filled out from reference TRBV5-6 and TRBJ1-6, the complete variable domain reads DAGVTQSPTHLIKTRGQQVTLRCSPKSGHDTVSWYQQALGQGPQFIFQYYEEEERQRGNFPDRFSGHQFPNYSSELNVNALLLGDSALYLCASSLGGQINSPLHFGNGTRLTVT.

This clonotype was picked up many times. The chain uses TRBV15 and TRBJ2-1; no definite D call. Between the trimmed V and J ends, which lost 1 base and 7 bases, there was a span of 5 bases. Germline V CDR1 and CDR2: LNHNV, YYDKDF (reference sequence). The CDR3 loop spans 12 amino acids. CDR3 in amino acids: CATSRVTNEQFF. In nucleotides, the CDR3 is TGTGCCACCAGCAGAGTGACAAATGAGCAGTTCTTC.

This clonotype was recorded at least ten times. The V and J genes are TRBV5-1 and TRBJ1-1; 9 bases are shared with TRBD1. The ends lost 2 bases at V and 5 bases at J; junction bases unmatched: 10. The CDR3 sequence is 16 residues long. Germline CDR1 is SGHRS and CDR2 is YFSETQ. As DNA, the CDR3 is TGCGCCAGCAGCTTAACAACAGGGGGCGCGAGGACTGAAGCTTTCTTT. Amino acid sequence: CASSLTTGGARTEAFF.

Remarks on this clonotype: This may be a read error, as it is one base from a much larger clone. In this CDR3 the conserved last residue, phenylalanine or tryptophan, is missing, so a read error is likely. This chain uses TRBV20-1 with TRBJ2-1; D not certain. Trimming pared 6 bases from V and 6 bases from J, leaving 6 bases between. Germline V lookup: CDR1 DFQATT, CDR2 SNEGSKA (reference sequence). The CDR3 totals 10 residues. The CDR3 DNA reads TGCAGTGCCTCCAGCAATGAGCAGTTCTTA. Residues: CSASSNEQFL.

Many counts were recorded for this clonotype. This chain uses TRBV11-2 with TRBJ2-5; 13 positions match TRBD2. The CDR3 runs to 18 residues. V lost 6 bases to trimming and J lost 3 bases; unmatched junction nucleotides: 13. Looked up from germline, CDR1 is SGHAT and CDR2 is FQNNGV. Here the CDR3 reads CASRLAGGPDTLKETQYF. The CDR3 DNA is TGTGCCAGCAGACTAGCGGGAGGGCCGGATACCCTAAAAGAGACCCAGTACTTC.

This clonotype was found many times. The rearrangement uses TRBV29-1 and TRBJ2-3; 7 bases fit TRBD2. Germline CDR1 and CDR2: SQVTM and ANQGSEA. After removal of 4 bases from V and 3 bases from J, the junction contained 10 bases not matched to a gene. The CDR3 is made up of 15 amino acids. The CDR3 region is CSVGGGEGRTDTQYF. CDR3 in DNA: TGCAGCGTTGGTGGGGGGGAGGGGAGGACAGATACGCAGTATTTT.

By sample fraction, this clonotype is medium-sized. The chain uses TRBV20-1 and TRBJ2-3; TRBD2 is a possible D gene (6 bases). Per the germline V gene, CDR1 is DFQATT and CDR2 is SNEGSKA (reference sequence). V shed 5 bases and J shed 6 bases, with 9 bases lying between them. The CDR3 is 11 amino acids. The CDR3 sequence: CSASSVDTQYF. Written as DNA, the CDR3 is TGCAGTGCTTCTAGCGTGGATACGCAGTATTTT.

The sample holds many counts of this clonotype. CDR3 residues: CSARLGTSTDTQYF. CDR3 in DNA: TGCAGTGCTAGACTTGGGACTAGCACAGATACGCAGTATTTT. This rearrangement joins TRBV20-1 to TRBJ2-3; D is perhaps TRBD2 (6 bases). The CDR3 sequence is 14 residues long. The V gene lost 2 bases and the J gene lost 0 bases, with 9 bases spanning the gap. The germline V gene encodes CDR1 DFQATT and CDR2 SNEGSKA (reference sequence).

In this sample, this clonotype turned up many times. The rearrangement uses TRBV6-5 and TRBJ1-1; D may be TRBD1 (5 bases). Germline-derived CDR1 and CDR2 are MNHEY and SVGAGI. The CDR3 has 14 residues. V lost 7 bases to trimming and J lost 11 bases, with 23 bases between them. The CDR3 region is CASTSGPQALRAFF. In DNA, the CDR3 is TGTGCCAGCACCTCGGGACCCCAGGCGTTGCGCGCTTTCTTT.

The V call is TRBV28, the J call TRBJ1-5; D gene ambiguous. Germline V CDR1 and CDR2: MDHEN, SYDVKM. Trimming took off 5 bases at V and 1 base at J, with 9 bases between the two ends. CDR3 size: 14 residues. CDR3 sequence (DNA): TGTGCCAGCAGTCCCGGACTAAGCAATCAGCCCCAGCATTTT. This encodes CASSPGLSNQPQHF.

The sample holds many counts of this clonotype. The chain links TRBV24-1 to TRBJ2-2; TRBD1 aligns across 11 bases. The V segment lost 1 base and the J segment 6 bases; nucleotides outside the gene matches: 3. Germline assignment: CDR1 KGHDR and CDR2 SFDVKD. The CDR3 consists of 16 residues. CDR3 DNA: TGTGCCACCAGTGATTTCTTGGACAGGGGGCCCGGGGAGCTGTTTTTT. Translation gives CATSDFLDRGPGELFF.

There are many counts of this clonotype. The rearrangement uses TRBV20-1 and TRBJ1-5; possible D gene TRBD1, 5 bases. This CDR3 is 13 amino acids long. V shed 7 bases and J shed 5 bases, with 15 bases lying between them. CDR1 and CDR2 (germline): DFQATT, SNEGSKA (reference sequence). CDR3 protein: CSVNSRGYQPQHF. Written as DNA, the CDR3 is TGCAGTGTTAACAGCCGGGGCTATCAGCCCCAGCATTTT.

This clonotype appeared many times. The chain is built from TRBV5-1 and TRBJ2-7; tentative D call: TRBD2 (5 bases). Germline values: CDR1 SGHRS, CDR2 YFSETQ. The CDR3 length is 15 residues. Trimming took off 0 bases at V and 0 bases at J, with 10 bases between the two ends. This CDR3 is CASSLGGRGSYEQYF. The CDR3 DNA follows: TGCGCCAGCAGCTTGGGTGGACGGGGCTCCTACGAGCAGTACTTC. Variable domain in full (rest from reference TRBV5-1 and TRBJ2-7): KAGVTQTPRYLIKTRGQQVTLSCSPISGHRSVSWYQQTPGQGLQFLFEYFSETQRNKGNFPGRFSGRQFSNSRSEMNVSTLELGDSALYLCASSLGGRGSYEQYFGPGTRLTVT.

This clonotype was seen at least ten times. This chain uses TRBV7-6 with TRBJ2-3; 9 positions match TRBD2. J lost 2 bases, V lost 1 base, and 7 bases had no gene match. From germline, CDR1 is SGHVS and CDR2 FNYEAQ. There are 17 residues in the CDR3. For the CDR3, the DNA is TGTGCCAGCAGCTTAGAGGCGCTAGCGGGGTTCACAGATACGCAGTATTTT. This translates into CASSLEALAGFTDTQYF.

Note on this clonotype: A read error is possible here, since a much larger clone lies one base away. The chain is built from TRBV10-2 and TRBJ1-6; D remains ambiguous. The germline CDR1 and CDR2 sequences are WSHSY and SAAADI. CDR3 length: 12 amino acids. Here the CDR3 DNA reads TGCGCCAGCAGCGGGGAGAATTCACACCTCCACTTT. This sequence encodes CASSGENSHLHF.

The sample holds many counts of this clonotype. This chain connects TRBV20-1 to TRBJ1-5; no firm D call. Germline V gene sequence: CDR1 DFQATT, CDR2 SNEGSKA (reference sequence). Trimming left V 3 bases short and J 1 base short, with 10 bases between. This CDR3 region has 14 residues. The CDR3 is CSASLGQSNQPQHF. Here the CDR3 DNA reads TGCAGTGCTAGTTTAGGTCAGAGCAATCAGCCCCAGCATTTT.

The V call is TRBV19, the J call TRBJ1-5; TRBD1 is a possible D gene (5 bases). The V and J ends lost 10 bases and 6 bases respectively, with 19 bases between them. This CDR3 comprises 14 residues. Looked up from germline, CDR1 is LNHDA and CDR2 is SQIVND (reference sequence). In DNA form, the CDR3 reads TGTGCCACCGCGCTGTTCGTTCAGGGTCAGCCCCAGCATTTT. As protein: CATALFVQGQPQHF.

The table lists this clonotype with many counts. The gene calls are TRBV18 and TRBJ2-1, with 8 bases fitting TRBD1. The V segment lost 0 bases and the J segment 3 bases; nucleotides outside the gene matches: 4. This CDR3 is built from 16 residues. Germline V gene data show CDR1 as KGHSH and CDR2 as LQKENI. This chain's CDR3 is CASSPPGQGSYNEQFF. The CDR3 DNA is TGTGCCAGCTCACCACCCGGACAGGGAAGCTACAATGAGCAGTTCTTC.

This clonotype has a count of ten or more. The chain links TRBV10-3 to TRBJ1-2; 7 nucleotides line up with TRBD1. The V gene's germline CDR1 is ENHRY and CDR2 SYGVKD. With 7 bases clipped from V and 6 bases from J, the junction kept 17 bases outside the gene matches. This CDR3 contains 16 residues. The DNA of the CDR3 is TGTGCCATCAACTTAGACAGGGCGCGGGGAGGCAATGGCTACACCTTC. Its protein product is CAINLDRARGGNGYTF.